Only a few counts were recorded for the clone carrying this T cell receptor (beta chain). The sample originates from a study of blood T cell repertoires in COVID-19. Across the whole study: The samples span acute and convalescent COVID-19 from the United States, Italy and Spain. PBMCs, B-cell-depleted T cells, or T cells were the source of the cDNA or gDNA that made up the material.

Seattle participants joined during active infection and were tracked over time. As originally analysed: Estimation of nucleated cell counts was performed using reference gene primer amplification. Assay used: immunoSEQ multiplex PCR; TCRdb lists only in-frame clones, some missing. The DNA was the basis for D and trimming; V, J and clone size are from that table. The profile shows hundreds of thousands of clones, around 92% of them singletons. Germline V gene sequence: CDR1 SNHLY, CDR2 FYNNEI. This CDR3 is 11 amino acids long. Trimming took 4 bases from V and 17 from J, leaving 12 bases between them. This receptor was taken from a young woman with COVID-19, enrolled during active disease. The chain links TRBV2 to TRBJ1-6, with D uncertain. What was sequenced was peripheral blood. CDR3 sequence: CASSGRLPVHF. The CDR3 DNA reads TGTGCCAGCAGTGGGAGGCTGCCAGTCCACTTT.